These 19 T cell receptor beta chains share one sample of origin, sequenced in a study of early T cells in non-severe SARS-CoV-2 infection. TCRdb processed the 5' RACE reads anew with MiXCR; each CDR3 protein has one entry. The sample includes 35,000 to 45,000 distinct CDR3 sequences, 5% to 6% of them seen just once. The sequenced sample was whole blood, obtained at baseline. The origin of the receptors is an adult who was a healthcare worker with PCR-confirmed SARS-CoV-2 infection or an uninfected control (not recorded which).

At least ten counts were recorded for this clonotype. The V gene is TRBV27, the J gene TRBJ1-4; tentatively, D is TRBD1 (5 bases). Germline values: CDR1 MNHEY, CDR2 SMNVEV (reference sequence). The CDR3 runs 15 residues. Trimming took off 2 bases at V and 5 bases at J, with 12 bases between the two ends. Written as DNA, the CDR3 is TGTGCCAGCAGTTTAGTCGGAGGGGTAAATGAAAAACTGTTTTTT. Amino acids: CASSLVGGVNEKLFF.

This clonotype was seen only a few times. The chain has TRBV9 and TRBJ2-7; weak D call: TRBD2 (5 bases). The germline gives CDR1 SGDLS, CDR2 YYNGEE. The V gene lost 5 bases and the J gene lost 0 bases, with 12 bases spanning the gap. The CDR3 contains 14 residues. CDR3 in amino acids: CASSSGLASYEQYF. CDR3 coding DNA: TGTGCCAGCAGTAGTGGACTCGCCTCCTACGAGCAGTACTTC.

J is TRBJ1-5 and V is TRBV24-1, with TRBD1 identical over 7 bases. CDR1 is KGHDR and CDR2 is SFDVKD in the germline V gene. V lost 7 bases, J lost 7 bases, and 6 bases stayed unmatched. The CDR3 sequence is 13 residues long. CDR3 in DNA: TGTGCCACCAGAGGACAGGCAAACCAGCCCCAGCATTTT. Encoded protein: CATRGQANQPQHF.

Many counts were recorded for this clonotype. The J gene is TRBJ2-1, the V gene TRBV20-1; D is perhaps TRBD1 (6 bases). Between the trimmed V and J ends, which lost 0 bases and 7 bases, there was a span of 13 bases. The CDR3 is made up of 14 amino acids. Germline CDR1 reads DFQATT; CDR2 reads SNEGSKA (reference sequence). CDR3 in DNA: TGCAGTGCTAGAGATGGCGACAGGTCAAATGAGCAGTTCTTC. Translation gives CSARDGDRSNEQFF.

J is TRBJ1-1 and V is TRBV30, with a possible D match to TRBD1 (6 bases). V was pared by 2 bases and J by 9 bases, with 13 bases between. Germline lookup yields CDR1 GTSNPN and CDR2 SVGIG (reference sequence). The CDR3 consists of 12 residues. In nucleotides, the CDR3 is TGTGCCTGGAGTCGACAGGTTGATCAAGCTTTCTTT. Translated, it gives CAWSRQVDQAFF.

This clonotype was detected a few times. The V call is TRBV7-6, the J call TRBJ1-1; D unclear. Between the trimmed V and J ends, which lost 0 bases and 1 base, there was a span of 6 bases. Germline CDR1 SGHVS, CDR2 FNYEAQ. The CDR3 extends over 14 amino acids. DNA of the CDR3: TGTGCCAGCAGCTTAGCGCCGGGGAACACTGAAGCTTTCTTT. This translates into CASSLAPGNTEAFF.

This clonotype was counted ten times or more. The chain links TRBV29-1 to TRBJ2-3; possible D gene TRBD1, 6 bases. The germline CDR1 and CDR2 sequences are SQVTM and ANQGSEA. V lost 2 bases and J lost 0, with 24 bases in between. This CDR3 comprises 19 residues. CDR3 nucleotide sequence: TGCAGCGTTGAACCTGAGGGGGTTGAGGGCTGGAAGAGCACAGATACGCAGTATTTT. Amino acid sequence: CSVEPEGVEGWKSTDTQYF.

This clonotype appeared many times. The genes are TRBV4-3 and TRBJ2-1; 10 bases map to TRBD2. This CDR3 region has 15 residues. V was clipped by 1 base and J by 5 bases; unmatched bases: 2. Germline values: CDR1 LGHNA, CDR2 YSLEER. CDR3 in DNA: TGCGCCAGCAGCCAAGGGACTAGCGGACACAATGAGCAGTTCTTC. This translates into CASSQGTSGHNEQFF.

This clonotype was seen many times. The V call is TRBV12-3 or TRBV12-4, the J call TRBJ1-5, with TRBD1 matching 8 bases. Trimming removed 0 bases from V and 6 bases from J; junction bases left unmatched: 4. This CDR3 is 15 amino acids long. For the CDR3, the DNA is TGTGCCAGCAGTTTAGCCAGGGGGCAGGGTCAGCCCCAGCATTTT. As protein: CASSLARGQGQPQHF.

This clonotype was counted between two and nine times. The chain is built from TRBV5-6 and TRBJ2-7; D call uncertain. This CDR3 has 16 amino acids. Germline lookup yields CDR1 SGHDT and CDR2 YYEEEE. The V end lost 4 bases, the J end lost 3 bases, and 20 bases lay between the germline ends. CDR3 sequence reads: CASSRPLGAWDYEQYF. CDR3 nucleotides: TGTGCCAGCAGCCGACCCCTAGGCGCCTGGGACTACGAGCAGTACTTC.

There are a few counts of this clonotype. V and J are TRBV7-9 and TRBJ2-1; maybe TRBD2 (5 bases). The V and J ends lost 4 bases and 4 bases respectively, with 11 bases between them. The CDR3 has 14 amino acids. CDR1 SEHNR and CDR2 FQNEAQ come from the germline V gene (reference sequence). CDR3 sequence reads: CASSYGRDYNEQFF. For the CDR3, the DNA is TGTGCCAGCAGCTATGGACGGGATTACAATGAGCAGTTCTTC.

The table lists this clonotype with a few counts. This chain uses TRBV5-6 with TRBJ1-6, with D perhaps TRBD1 (5 bases). The CDR3 contains 14 residues. V lost 1 base and J 8 bases, leaving 10 bases between the germline ends. The germline V gene has CDR1 SGHDT and CDR2 YYEEEE. The CDR3 protein is CASSLNRLDSPLHF. The CDR3, as DNA: TGTGCCAGCAGCTTGAACAGGCTGGATTCACCCCTCCACTTT.

The table lists this clonotype with many counts. The rearrangement joins TRBV21-1 to TRBJ2-5. TRBV21-1 is given as a pseudogene. CDR3 length: 13 amino acids. The CDR3 coding sequence is TGTGCCAGCAGTCCCTATTTGCGGGAGACCCAGTACTTC. Translating gives CASSPYLRETQYF.

This clonotype was picked up many times. The DNA is left out, because the CDR3 cannot be placed on it with certainty; the CDR3 is given as TCRdb lists it. This chain links TRBV12-3 or TRBV12-4 with TRBJ2-4; the table's D call of TRBD2 was not tested on the DNA. The CDR3 spans 13 amino acids, including both terminal residues. CDR3 sequence: CASSFGPGNIQYF.

This clonotype was counted at least ten times. V and J are TRBV7-6 and TRBJ1-5; D unclear. Germline CDR1 reads SGHVS; CDR2 reads FNYEAQ. The CDR3 contains 14 residues. V lost 2 bases and J 0 bases, leaving 5 bases between the germline ends. The CDR3 coding sequence is TGTGCCAGCAGCTTACGACCTAGCAATCAGCCCCAGCATTTT. Translated: CASSLRPSNQPQHF.

This clonotype was recorded at least ten times. V usage is TRBV28 and J usage is TRBJ1-1; perhaps TRBD1 as D (5 bases). Trimming took off 3 bases at V and 0 bases at J, with 14 bases between the two ends. This CDR3 comprises 16 residues. Germline CDR1 and CDR2: MDHEN and SYDVKM. The CDR3 DNA reads as TGTGCCAGCAGTTTGGGCCGGGGGTACGTGAACACTGAAGCTTTCTTT. This codes for CASSLGRGYVNTEAFF.

This clonotype has just a few counts. The V gene is TRBV20-1, the J gene TRBJ2-2; D is undetermined. The length of the CDR3 is 13 residues. Germline CDR1 reads DFQATT; CDR2 reads SNEGSKA (reference sequence). The germline V and J ends were trimmed by 3 bases and 0 bases, with 5 bases remaining between them. The CDR3 DNA reads TGCAGTGCTAGCGTACCGAACACCGGGGAGCTGTTTTTT. Translating gives CSASVPNTGELFF.

Ten or more counts support this clonotype. The V and J genes are TRBV6-6 and TRBJ2-7, with D possibly TRBD1 on 5 matching bases. Germline V gene sequence: CDR1 MNHNY, CDR2 SVGAGI (reference sequence). Trimming cost V 5 bases and J 0 bases, with 11 bases left between them. This CDR3 contains 14 residues. CDR3 DNA sequence: TGTGCCAGCAGTAGGTACAGGAGCTCCTACGAGCAGTACGTC. Translated, it gives CASSRYRSSYEQYV.

The chain links TRBV20-1 to TRBJ2-5, with 9 bases fitting TRBD2. The germline V gene has CDR1 DFQATT and CDR2 SNEGSKA (reference sequence). The CDR3 covers 15 residues. After removal of 1 base from V and 4 bases from J, the junction contained 7 bases not matched to a gene. The CDR3 loop is CSARGREGPPETQYF. As DNA, the CDR3 is TGCAGTGCTAGAGGGCGGGAGGGCCCGCCAGAGACCCAGTACTTC.